The clone carrying this T cell receptor (beta chain) turned up a few times. Its antigen is unknown. The data were taken from a study of human T cells and chemical hapten exposure. Across the whole study: Among samples, TCR yields varied mainly because of small differences in pooled library volume.

Time point noted: healthy volunteer bleed at 6 weeks. From whole blood left unfractionated, total RNA was extracted. Unique molecular identifiers were affixed to discrete cDNA molecules within the library. Authors' methods: Per-sample TCR counts ranged from about 20,000 to 700,000, median about 90,000. TCRdb re-analysed the RACE reads in MiXCR, keeping a single row per CDR3 protein. None of the V and J calls come from the authors' own analysis; TCRdb made them. This sample has 40,000 to 45,000 distinct CDR3 sequences, with about 3.7% found just once. Study-wide results and limits: TCRs at a frequency above 1 in 1000 stayed unchanged with DPC sensitization.

The V and J ends lost 4 bases and 5 bases respectively, with 13 bases between them. This CDR3 has 14 amino acids. Germline-derived CDR1 and CDR2 are LGHNA and YNFKEQ. The TCR sequence derives from a human donor in good health. Some clones in this sample may be carry-over from other donors' samples. The sample taken for sequencing was whole blood. This rearrangement joins TRBV4-2 to TRBJ2-3, with unresolved D. CDR3 in amino acids: CASSPSKARDTQYF. The CDR3 coding sequence is TGTGCCAGCAGCCCTAGTAAGGCGAGAGATACGCAGTATTTT.